The next 8 T cell receptor beta chains were all read from a single sample in a study of cytomegalovirus exposure and HLA in healthy donors. Amplification used 60 Vbeta primers and 13 Jbeta primers. Sequenced by immunoSEQ multiplex PCR; TCRdb stores in-frame clones only, minus some. The sample has some 85,000 clones; more than 70% are singletons. Sequenced: PBMCs. Receptor source: a man between 35 and 55 years old in good health and CMV-seronegative.

This clone was counted only a few times. CDR3 in DNA: TGTGCCAGCAGCTTGGCTTTGGAGGGGTCAGATACGCAGTATTTT. Its protein product is CASSLALEGSDTQYF. The J gene is TRBJ2-3, the V gene TRBV5-6; perhaps TRBD2 as D (6 bases). Germline-derived CDR1 and CDR2 are SGHDT and YYEEEE. V dropped 0 bases and J dropped 4 bases, with 12 bases sitting between them. This CDR3 is 15 amino acids long.

The V and J genes are TRBV6-1 and TRBJ1-2, with unresolved D. V shed 4 bases and J shed 3 bases, with 15 bases lying between them. CDR3 size: 15 residues. Per germline, CDR1 MNHNS and CDR2 SASEGT. In DNA form, the CDR3 reads TGTGCCAGCAGTGGTCGAGGCGGAGCTTACTATGGCTACACCTTC. It specifies CASSGRGGAYYGYTF.

The rearrangement uses TRBV25-1 and TRBJ2-3; the D is unclear. The CDR3 extends over 14 amino acids. Trimming pared 7 bases from V and 0 bases from J, leaving 11 bases between. CDR1 is MGHDK, CDR2 SYGVNS, per germline. CDR3 loop: CASTPRLSTDTQYF. CDR3 sequence (DNA): TGTGCCAGCACCCCCCGTCTCAGCACAGATACGCAGTATTTT.

CDR3 sequence: CASGLGSGGPSTDTQYF. In DNA, the CDR3 is TGTGCTAGTGGTTTGGGGAGCGGGGGGCCTAGCACAGATACGCAGTATTTT. V and J are TRBV12-5 and TRBJ2-3, with 9 bases that match TRBD2. V shed 1 base, J shed 0 bases, and the junction held 5 bases outside the gene matches. This CDR3 contains 17 residues. CDR1 LGHNT and CDR2 FRNRAP come from the germline V gene.

CDR3 sequence reads: CASSLTGGPGNTIYF. For the CDR3, the DNA is TGTGCCAGCAGCCTGACAGGGGGCCCTGGAAACACCATATATTTT. The chain joins TRBV7-2 to TRBJ1-3; TRBD1 agrees at 10 bases. CDR3 length equals 15 residues. The V and J ends lost 5 bases and 2 bases, in that order; junction bases with no gene match: 3. CDR1 SGHTA and CDR2 FQGNSA come from the germline V gene.

Comments on this clone: One junction end disagrees with the germline gene, perhaps due to a read error. The V gene is TRBV7-2, the J gene TRBJ2-5; 9 positions agree with TRBD2. The CDR3 runs 16 residues. Germline lookup yields CDR1 SGHTA and CDR2 FQGNSA. CDR3 loop: CASSFGATSGEEAQYF. The CDR3 DNA is TGTGCCAGCAGCTTTGGGGCGACTAGCGGAGAAGAGGCCCAGTACTTC.

V and J are TRBV6-1 and TRBJ2-2; no clear D gene. Trimming cost V 1 base and J 1 base, with 4 bases left between them. The CDR3 totals 14 residues. Germline CDR1 is MNHNS and CDR2 is SASEGT. CDR3 bases: TGTGCCAGCAGTGAAGGGAGGAACACCGGGGAGCTGTTTTTT. The encoded protein is CASSEGRNTGELFF.

This chain links TRBV5-4 with TRBJ1-1, with D perhaps TRBD1 (6 bases). This CDR3 comprises 13 residues. Trimming removed 2 bases at V and 3 bases at J, with 8 bases between. Looked up from germline, CDR1 is SGHNT and CDR2 is YYREEE (reference sequence). CDR3 sequence: CASSLAGDTEAFF. The DNA of the CDR3 is TGTGCCAGCAGCTTAGCAGGGGACACTGAAGCTTTCTTT.